This TCR beta chain was identified during a study of blood T cell repertoires in COVID-19. The germline V gene has CDR1 LNHDA and CDR2 SQIVND (reference sequence). The CDR3 runs to 14 residues. Trimming removed 6 bases from V and 0 bases from J, with 10 bases in between. The table came from immunoSEQ multiplex PCR; TCRdb's copy has only in-frame clones and leaves some out. The table lists around 150,000 clones, 79% of them singletons. The chain has TRBV19 and TRBJ2-3; no reliable D call. The sequencing input was peripheral blood. The source of this sequence is a man in his fifties or sixties with active or convalescent COVID-19. The CDR3 sequence: CASSPQASTDTQYF. Here the CDR3 DNA reads TGTGCCAGTAGCCCCCAAGCTAGCACAGATACGCAGTATTTT. Variable domain in full (rest from reference TRBV19 and TRBJ2-3): DGGITQSPKYLFRKEGQNVTLSCEQNLNHDAMYWYRQDPGQGLRLIYYSQIVNDFQKGDIAEGYSVSREKKESFPLTVTSAQKNPTAFYLCASSPQASTDTQYFGPGTRLTVL.